A selection of T cell receptor beta chains follows, all from one sample in a study of T cell responses to AZD1222 COVID-19 vaccine. Clones were read by immunoSEQ multiplex PCR, and TCRdb kept only the in-frame ones, dropping some. The sample holds 95,000 to 110,000 clones, 80% to 90% seen once. The material sequenced was peripheral blood, taken on day 0 of AZD1222 vaccination. The receptors stem from an adult in good health. Both conserved end residues are part of each CDR3. D genes are given only for firm matches. Clone size is not always given. Where it is, it says once, few, many or a class for expanded clones.

>TRBV7-3|TRBJ2-3|once|.
CASSLYGDTQYF
TGTGCCAGCAGCTTATATGGGGATACGCAGTATTTT
>TRBV2|TRBJ2-7|.|.
CASSGTRYEQYF
TGTGCCAGCAGTGGGACAAGATACGAGCAGTACTTC
>TRBV2|TRBJ2-7|.|TRBD1
CANRDRGLYEQYF
TGTGCCAACCGGGACAGGGGGCTGTACGAGCAGTACTTC
>TRBV7-2|TRBJ2-7|.|TRBD2
CASSLDAGGTYEQYF
TGTGCCAGCAGCTTAGACGCGGGGGGGACCTACGAGCAGTACTTC
>TRBV28|TRBJ2-5|once|.
CASSLSRRAKETQYF
TGTGCCAGCAGTTTATCCCGACGGGCGAAAGAGACCCAGTACTTC
>TRBV19|TRBJ1-4|.|TRBD1
CASSTGTGNGEKLFF
TGTGCCAGTAGTACGGGGACAGGGAACGGGGAAAAACTGTTTTTT
>TRBV18|TRBJ2-1|.|.
CASSQSNGIPNEQFF
TGTGCCAGCTCACAGAGTAACGGGATACCCAATGAGCAGTTCTTC
>TRBV29-1|TRBJ2-3|.|.
CSVAGGVPTDTQYF
TGCAGCGTTGCAGGAGGGGTCCCTACAGATACGCAGTATTTT
>TRBV6-5|TRBJ2-1|.|TRBD1
CASNGQGYNEQFF
TGTGCCAGCAACGGACAGGGGTACAATGAGCAGTTCTTC
>TRBV6-5|TRBJ2-1|.|TRBD2
CASRTSGRREQFF
TGTGCCAGCAGAACTAGCGGGAGAAGGGAGCAGTTCTTC
>TRBV19|TRBJ2-3|.|TRBD2
CASTPGTSGSLGLTDTQYF
TGTGCCAGTACTCCCGGGACTAGCGGGAGTCTGGGTCTAACAGATACGCAGTATTTT
>TRBV6-1|TRBJ1-3|.|.
CASSDGGRAGPFTIYF
TGTGCCAGCAGTGACGGGGGAAGGGCCGGCCCATTCACCATATATTTT
>TRBV6-5|TRBJ1-2|.|.
CASSYSQGSGYTF
TGTGCCAGCAGTTACTCGCAGGGGTCTGGCTACACCTTC
>TRBV9|TRBJ2-7|few|TRBD1
CASSEGTGGSYEQYF
TGTGCCAGCAGCGAGGGGACAGGGGGCTCCTACGAGCAGTACTTC
>TRBV6-5|TRBJ2-1|.|.
CASSPLDGYNEQFF
TGTGCCAGCAGCCCCCTTGACGGGTACAATGAGCAGTTCTTC
>TRBV2|TRBJ1-1|.|TRBD1
CASSGQGAQTEAFF
TGTGCCAGCAGCGGACAGGGGGCGCAGACTGAAGCTTTCTTT
>TRBV28|TRBJ1-3|.|.
CASGLQGTAGGNTIYF
TGTGCCAGCGGCCTTCAAGGGACCGCGGGTGGAAACACCATATATTTT
>TRBV28|TRBJ1-2|.|TRBD1
CASTPGGQGYSYGYTF
TGTGCCAGCACCCCGGGTGGACAGGGGTACAGCTATGGCTACACCTTC
>TRBV27|TRBJ2-7|.|.
CASSTTPSYEQYF
TGTGCCAGCTCGACCACACCCTCCTACGAGCAGTACTTC
>TRBV6-2/TRBV6-3|TRBJ1-6|.|.
CASSYSGAALGSPLHF
TGTGCCAGCAGTTACTCAGGGGCCGCCTTGGGTTCACCCCTCCACTTT
>TRBV19|TRBJ2-2|.|TRBD1
CASSIKGAEPGELFF
TGTGCCAGTAGTATTAAGGGGGCAGAGCCCGGGGAGCTGTTTTTT
>TRBV10-3|TRBJ2-3|once|.
CAISESDGMAQYF
TGTGCCATCAGTGAGTCCGACGGAATGGCGCAGTATTTT
>TRBV7-2|TRBJ2-5|.|.
CASSLQLQETQYF
TGTGCCAGCAGCTTACAACTACAAGAGACCCAGTACTTC
>TRBV18|TRBJ2-7|.|TRBD1
CASSPAGTGDYEQYF
TGTGCCAGCTCACCCGCCGGGACAGGAGATTACGAGCAGTACTTC
>TRBV2|TRBJ1-2|.|.
CASSVGGSGYTF
TGTGCCAGCAGCGTAGGGGGGAGTGGCTACACCTTC
>TRBV7-9|TRBJ1-6|.|.
CASSLSGLANSPLHF
TGTGCCAGCAGCTTATCGGGGTTAGCCAATTCACCCCTCCACTTT
>TRBV19|TRBJ1-2|.|TRBD1
CASSIDRGRSGYTF
TGTGCCAGTAGTATTGACAGGGGGCGTAGTGGCTACACCTTC
>TRBV7-3|TRBJ1-1|.|.
CASSSTGTLNTEAFF
TGTGCCAGCAGCTCTACCGGGACACTAAACACTGAAGCTTTCTTT
>TRBV7-2|TRBJ1-5|.|.
CASSLDDQPQHF
TGTGCCAGCAGCTTAGATGATCAGCCCCAGCATTTT